Shown below are 7 T cell receptor beta chains from a single sample sequenced in a study of beta chain features in type 1 diabetes. Sequencing targeted expressed TCRB transcripts, as all isolated RNA had been reverse transcribed. Only in-frame clones appear in the TCRdb table, and some are missing; sequencing was by immunoSEQ multiplex PCR. The sample carries about 240,000 clones, 25% to 30% recorded once. Sequencing input: central memory CD4+ T cells from blood. All receptors come from a man aged 25-40 years in good health.

This clone was recorded a few times. A far bigger clonotype differs at one base, so this is likely a read error. The chain uses TRBV29-1 and TRBJ1-1; D gene unclear. CDR3 length equals 12 residues. Germline loops: CDR1 SQVTM, CDR2 ANQGSEA. The CDR3 DNA reads as TGCATCGTTGAAATGCTGAACACTGAAGCTTTCTTT. This encodes CIVEMLNTEAFF.

This clone was picked up a small number of times. V gene TRBV29-1 combines with J gene TRBJ2-1; the D is unclear. CDR1 and CDR2 from the germline V gene are SQVTM and ANQGSEA. Trimming left V 8 bases short and J 1 base short, with 12 bases between. CDR3 length: 13 residues. CDR3 region: CSLFSSSYNEQFF. The DNA for the CDR3 is TGCAGCCTCTTCTCGAGTTCCTACAATGAGCAGTTCTTC.

V is TRBV5-1 and J is TRBJ2-1; D ambiguous. There are 12 residues in the CDR3. The ends were cut back, 2 bases at V and 10 bases at J, with 10 bases in the middle. Germline CDR1 is SGHRS and CDR2 is YFSETQ. DNA of the CDR3: TGCGCCAGCAGCTTCGGAGATTACGAGCAGTTCTTC. This translates into CASSFGDYEQFF.

By share, this clone ranks as medium-sized (0.01 to 0.1%). V is TRBV28 and J is TRBJ2-1, with TRBD2 matching over 7 bases. The CDR3 consists of 13 residues. Germline V gene lookup returns CDR1 MDHEN and CDR2 SYDVKM. The V segment lost 7 bases and the J segment 13 bases; nucleotides outside the gene matches: 13. The CDR3 is CASIGGSPPLQFF. In DNA form, the CDR3 reads TGTGCCAGCATAGGCGGGAGTCCCCCGCTTCAGTTCTTC.

J is TRBJ2-7 and V is TRBV27; a weak D match, TRBD2 (5 bases). V was trimmed by 3 bases and J by 8 bases, leaving 11 bases between them. Germline CDR1 and CDR2: MNHEY and SMNVEV (reference sequence). CDR3 length: 12 residues. CDR3 coding DNA: TGTGCCAGCAGTTTCCCTGGGGAGAAGCAGTACTTC. This sequence encodes CASSFPGEKQYF.

In nucleotides, the CDR3 is TGTGCCTGGAACAAGCAGGGCGGGAGGGCCCCCACGCAGTATTTT. Its translation is CAWNKQGGRAPTQYF. The chain is built from TRBV30 and TRBJ2-3; 9 bases agree with TRBD2. The CDR3 runs 15 residues. V trimming: 4 bases; J trimming: 9 bases; junction bases outside the gene matches: 14. CDR1 GTSNPN and CDR2 SVGIG come from the germline V gene (reference sequence).

There are a few counts of this clone. The same CDR3 is also encoded by other DNA sequences in this sample. V is TRBV18 and J is TRBJ1-1, with D possibly matching TRBD1 (5 bases). Trimming cost V 3 bases and J 2 bases, with 7 bases left between them. Germline loops: CDR1 KGHSH, CDR2 LQKENI. There are 13 residues in the CDR3. The CDR3 DNA is TGTGCCAGCTCACCGCAGGGTAACACTGAAGCTTTCTTT. As protein: CASSPQGNTEAFF.